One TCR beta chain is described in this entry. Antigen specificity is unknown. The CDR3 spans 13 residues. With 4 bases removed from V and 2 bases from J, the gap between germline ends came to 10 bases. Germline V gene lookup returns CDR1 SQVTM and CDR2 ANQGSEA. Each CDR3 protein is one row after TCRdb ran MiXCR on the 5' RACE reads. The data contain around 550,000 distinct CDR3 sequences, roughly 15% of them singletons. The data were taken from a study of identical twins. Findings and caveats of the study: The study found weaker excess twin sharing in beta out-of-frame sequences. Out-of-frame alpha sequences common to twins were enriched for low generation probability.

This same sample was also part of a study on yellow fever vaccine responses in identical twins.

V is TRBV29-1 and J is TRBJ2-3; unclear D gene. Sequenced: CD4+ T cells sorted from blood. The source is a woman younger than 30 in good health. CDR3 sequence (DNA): TGCAGCGTTGGTCACAGCTTCACAGATACGCAGTATTTT. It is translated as CSVGHSFTDTQYF.